The 25 T cell receptor beta chains below come from one sample, sequenced in a study of tumor and adjacent non-tumor tissue in lung cancer. The template was RNA from unsorted bulk tissue. Three rounds of nested PCR, following a modified ARM-PCR protocol, produced the TCRbeta library. TCRdb re-called the multiplex PCR reads through MiXCR, storing one row per CDR3 protein. The table has approximately 79,000 distinct CDR3 sequences, around 57% seen once. Sequenced: lung tumor tissue. The receptors originated from a man in his sixties or seventies with non-small cell lung cancer.

In regard to this clonotype: In this CDR3 the conserved last residue, phenylalanine or tryptophan, is missing, so a read error is likely. The limits of the CDR3 on the DNA are not certain, so only TCRdb's listed CDR3 is given. J is TRBJ2-7 and V is TRBV20-1; TRBD2, the table's D call, lacks a check against the DNA. 12 amino acids form the CDR3, both terminal residues included. Germline V gene sequence: CDR1 DFQATT, CDR2 SNEGSKA (reference sequence). This chain's CDR3 is CSARGVGDEQYY.

In its sample, this clonotype was seen a few times. The CDR3 loop reads CSAQISGNTIYF. The CDR3 coding sequence is TGCAGTGCCCAGATCTCTGGAAACACCATATATTTT. J is TRBJ1-3 and V is TRBV20-1; no firm D call. Germline-derived CDR1 and CDR2 are DFQATT and SNEGSKA (reference sequence). The CDR3 loop spans 12 amino acids. Trimming removed 6 bases from V and 0 bases from J, with 6 bases in between.

Points on this clonotype: A read error may be the cause here, since a much bigger clone is one base away. The chain couples TRBV5-4 to TRBJ2-7; unclear D gene. This CDR3 has 17 amino acids. Germline CDR1 reads SGHNT; CDR2 reads YYREEE (reference sequence). Written as DNA, the CDR3 is TGTGCCAACAGCTACCCAGATCAAGGGCCTCTCTCCTACGAGCAGTACTTC. Translation: CANSYPDQGPLSYEQYF. Filled out from reference TRBV5-4 and TRBJ2-7, the complete variable domain reads ETGVTQSPTHLIKTRGQQVTLRCSSQSGHNTVSWYQQALGQGPQFIFQYYREEENGRGNFPPRFSGLQFPNYSSELNVNALELDDSALYLCANSYPDQGPLSYEQYFGPGTRLTVT.

Worth noting for this clonotype: Since no conserved phenylalanine or tryptophan closes the CDR3, a read error is the likely cause. This chain connects TRBV28 to TRBJ1-6; no clear D gene. This CDR3 region has 16 residues. Germline CDR1 reads MDHEN; CDR2 reads SYDVKM. This CDR3 is CASSLATLIYKSPLHL. The CDR3 coding sequence is TGTGCCAGTAGTTTAGCCACGCTCATCTACAAATCACCCCTCCACCTT.

A remark on this clonotype: The missing conserved phenylalanine or tryptophan at the end of this CDR3 makes a read error likely. The chain carries TRBV29-1 and TRBJ2-5; 7 positions agree with TRBD2. This CDR3 is 12 amino acids long. Germline V gene lookup returns CDR1 SQVTM and CDR2 ANQGSEA. As DNA, the CDR3 is TGCAGTGTTCGCGGGAGCCGGGAGACCCAGTACTCC. Amino acids: CSVRGSRETQYS.

As to this clonotype: One junction end disagrees with the germline gene, perhaps due to a read error. J is TRBJ2-5 and V is TRBV11-2, with D unclear. Germline values: CDR1 SGHAT, CDR2 FQNNGV. The CDR3 has 15 residues. The CDR3 region has the DNA TGTGCTAGCAGCTTAGGTCAGGATTACCGAGAGACCCAGTACTTC. Translated: CASSLGQDYRETQYF.

As regards this clonotype: A junction end diverges from the germline sequence, so it may reflect a read error. The rearrangement uses TRBV11-2 and TRBJ2-3, with a tentative D call TRBD1 (6 bases). The CDR3 runs 16 residues. Looked up from germline, CDR1 is SGHAT and CDR2 is FQNNGV. The CDR3 reads CAGSIDRTTITDTQYF. As DNA, the CDR3 is TGTGCCGGCAGCATAGACAGGACGACTATCACAGATACGCAGTATTTT.

This clonotype has just one count. A junction boundary mismatches the germline segment, possibly from a read error. The chain has TRBV4-1 and TRBJ2-7; D is perhaps TRBD2 (5 bases). Germline V lookup: CDR1 MGHRA, CDR2 YSYEKL. The CDR3 length is 16 residues. The CDR3 DNA is TGCGCCACCAGCCAAGATCGGGTGGCGGGCTACTACGAACAGTACTTC. Its protein is CATSQDRVAGYYEQYF.

Note on this clonotype: This may arise from a read error, as a much more abundant clone is one base away. This rearrangement joins TRBV6-5 to TRBJ2-3; perhaps TRBD2 as D (6 bases). The CDR3 loop spans 20 amino acids. V lost 2 bases, J lost 2 bases, and 26 bases lay in between. Germline CDR1 is MNHEY and CDR2 is SVGAGI. The DNA for the CDR3 is TGTGCCAGCAGTTACCGGCCCACCGGGACTCTAAGGAAATTCACAGATACGCAGTATTTT. Protein sequence: CASSYRPTGTLRKFTDTQYF.

Regarding this clonotype: This may come from a read error, since a much larger clone is one base off. Here the CDR3 omits its conserved ending phenylalanine or tryptophan, so a read error is the likely source. V and J are TRBV29-1 and TRBJ2-5; TRBD2 matches at 12 bases. The CDR3 is made up of 15 amino acids. Germline V gene data show CDR1 as SQVTM and CDR2 as ANQGSEA. CDR3 nucleotide sequence: TGCACCATCCACCTAGCGGGGGGGCCGACGGAGACCCAGTACTTG. Its translation: CTIHLAGGPTETQYL.

This clonotype was seen at least ten times. The gene calls are TRBV6-5 and TRBJ2-5; tentatively, D is TRBD1 (6 bases). Trimming removed 2 bases from V and 1 base from J, with 11 bases in between. The germline V gene encodes CDR1 MNHEY and CDR2 SVGAGI. There are 15 residues in the CDR3. This CDR3 is CASSYRGQSQETQYF. The DNA of the CDR3 is TGTGCCAGCAGTTACAGGGGACAATCCCAAGAGACCCAGTACTTC.

Comments on this clonotype: At one end the junction does not follow the germline gene, possibly because of a read error. The V call is TRBV11-2, the J call TRBJ2-2; 7 nucleotides line up with TRBD1. Germline V gives CDR1 SGHAT, CDR2 FQNNGV. This CDR3 is 15 amino acids long. In nucleotides, the CDR3 is TGTGCCAGCAGATTAAGCAGGGGGAGAACCGGGGAGCTATCTTTT. Amino acid sequence: CASRLSRGRTGELSF.

With regard to this clonotype: Given a much more abundant clone one base away, this may be a read error. The chain carries TRBV30 and TRBJ2-1; D unresolved. The CDR3 extends over 11 amino acids. V lost 5 bases and J lost 9, with 11 bases in between. Germline V gene data show CDR1 as GTSNPN and CDR2 as SVGIG (reference sequence). This chain's CDR3 is CAWCFKIEQFF. In nucleotides, the CDR3 is TGTGCCTGGTGTTTCAAGATTGAGCAGTTCTTC.

The chain has TRBV29-1 and TRBJ1-1; D is unclear. V was shortened by 3 bases and J by 11 bases, with 13 bases between the two germline ends. This CDR3 has 11 residues. In germline, CDR1 is SQVTM, CDR2 ANQGSEA. The CDR3 DNA reads TGCAGCGTTGATGAGGTCGGACGGGCTTTCTTT. Encoded protein: CSVDEVGRAFF.

Note on this clonotype: Because the CDR3 is missing its conserved closing phenylalanine or tryptophan, this is likely a read error. The rearrangement links TRBV19 to TRBJ2-7; 10 bases align to TRBD2. The V gene's germline CDR1 is LNHDA and CDR2 SQIVND (reference sequence). The CDR3 extends over 15 amino acids. The J segment lost 0 bases and the V segment lost 4 bases, leaving 3 bases of the junction unmatched. CDR3 sequence: CASSTGLAVSYEQYL. The CDR3 coding sequence is TGTGCCAGTAGTACCGGACTAGCGGTCTCCTACGAGCAGTACCTC.

As concerns this clonotype: Possible read error: a much larger clone is one base away. The chain carries TRBV4-2 and TRBJ2-7; perhaps TRBD2 as D (5 bases). The CDR3 runs 17 residues. The germline CDR1 and CDR2 sequences are LGHNA and YNFKEQ. The CDR3: CAGSQEADPINSERQYF. CDR3 nucleotides: TGTGCCGGCAGCCAAGAAGCGGACCCCATTAACTCTGAGCGGCAGTACTTC.

Concerning this clonotype: A much larger clone differs by one base, so this may be a read error. The chain combines TRBV29-1 with TRBJ2-7, with 10 bases lining up with TRBD1. Germline loops: CDR1 SQVTM, CDR2 ANQGSEA. The CDR3 is 16 amino acids. Trimming cost V 0 bases and J 0 bases; bases outside gene matches: 5. Here the CDR3 DNA reads TGCAGCGTTGAAGAGGGGACAGGGGTAAGCTCCTACGAGCAGTACTTC. It specifies CSVEEGTGVSSYEQYF.

As for this clonotype: A read error may be the cause here, since a much bigger clone is one base away. This rearrangement joins TRBV2 to TRBJ2-3; TRBD2 matches 8 bases. This CDR3 region has 16 residues. Per the germline V gene, CDR1 is SNHLY and CDR2 is FYNNEI. The ends lost 11 bases at V and 0 bases at J; junction bases unmatched: 13. The CDR3 sequence: CAAEAGVAGSTDTQYF. DNA for the CDR3: TGTGCCGCCGAAGCCGGAGTAGCGGGAAGCACAGATACGCAGTATTTT.

This chain links TRBV29-1 with TRBJ2-3, with 11 bases fitting TRBD2. The CDR3 length is 16 residues. The germline V gene has CDR1 SQVTM and CDR2 ANQGSEA. Trimming removed 6 bases from V and 2 bases from J; junction bases left unmatched: 10. CDR3 coding DNA: TGCAGCGTGGGCCAAACTAGCGGGAGTGTCACAGATACGCAGTATTTT. Its translation: CSVGQTSGSVTDTQYF.

A single count supports this clonotype. This likely comes from a read error, as the CDR3 has no conserved phenylalanine or tryptophan at its end. This chain connects TRBV11-2 to TRBJ2-1, with 10 positions matching TRBD2. Germline V gives CDR1 SGHAT, CDR2 FQNNGV. The CDR3 runs 18 residues. The CDR3 protein is CASSSLLAGSPAYNGQFL. In DNA, the CDR3 is TGTGCCAGCAGCTCGCTACTAGCGGGGAGCCCTGCCTACAATGGGCAGTTCTTA.

This clonotype was picked up a small number of times. The rearrangement joins TRBV5-1 to TRBJ2-2; D unresolved. CDR3 length: 14 residues. Germline CDR1 reads SGHRS; CDR2 reads YFSETQ. The V end lost 0 bases, the J end lost 6 bases, and 9 bases lay between the germline ends. CDR3 loop: CASSLDREAGELFF. The CDR3 nucleotides are TGCGCCAGCAGCTTGGATAGGGAAGCCGGGGAGCTGTTTTTT.

To note about this clonotype: The junction and the germline gene differ at one end; a read error may be behind it. The chain joins TRBV29-1 to TRBJ2-3; D unresolved. CDR3 length equals 13 residues. The germline V gene encodes CDR1 SQVTM and CDR2 ANQGSEA. The CDR3 sequence: CSVAVESGDTQYF. CDR3 nucleotides: TGCAGCGTTGCGGTCGAGAGTGGAGATACGCAATATTTT.

Remarks on this clonotype: A read error may be the cause here, since a much bigger clone is one base away. The gene calls are TRBV10-2 and TRBJ2-4; possible D gene TRBD2, 5 bases. The CDR3 consists of 16 residues. Germline V gives CDR1 WSHSY, CDR2 SAAADI. The CDR3 spells CASSESSASGKDIQYF. CDR3 nucleotide sequence: TGCGCCAGCAGTGAGTCCTCCGCCAGCGGCAAAGACATTCAGTACTTC.

This clonotype was seen many times. This chain joins TRBV19 and TRBJ1-1; no firm D call. Germline V gives CDR1 LNHDA, CDR2 SQIVND (reference sequence). V lost 9 bases and J 4 bases, leaving 18 bases between the germline ends. The CDR3 is made up of 14 amino acids. CDR3 in amino acids: CASRWGGFGTEAFF. CDR3 sequence (DNA): TGTGCCAGCCGGTGGGGTGGCTTCGGCACTGAAGCTTTCTTT.

This clonotype came up once. V gene TRBV29-1 combines with J gene TRBJ2-1; possible D gene TRBD2, 7 bases. The V gene lost 6 bases and the J gene lost 4 bases, with 22 bases spanning the gap. CDR1 is SQVTM, CDR2 ANQGSEA, per germline. This CDR3 region has 16 residues. The CDR3 loop is CSVMGGRGARYNEQFF. In DNA form, the CDR3 reads TGCAGCGTCATGGGGGGTCGGGGGGCTAGATACAATGAGCAGTTCTTC.